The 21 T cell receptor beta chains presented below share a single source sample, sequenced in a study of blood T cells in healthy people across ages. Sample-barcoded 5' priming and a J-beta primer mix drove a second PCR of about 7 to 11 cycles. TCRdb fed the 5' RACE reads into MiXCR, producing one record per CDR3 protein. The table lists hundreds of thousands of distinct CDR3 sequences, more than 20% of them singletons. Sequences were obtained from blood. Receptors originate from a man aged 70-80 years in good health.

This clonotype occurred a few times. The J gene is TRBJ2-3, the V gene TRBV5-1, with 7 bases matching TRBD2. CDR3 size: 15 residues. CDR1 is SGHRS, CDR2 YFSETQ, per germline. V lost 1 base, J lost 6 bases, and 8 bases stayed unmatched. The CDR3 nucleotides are TGCGCCAGCAGCTTGTGGGGAGGGGTGGAGGATACGCAGTATTTT. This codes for CASSLWGGVEDTQYF.

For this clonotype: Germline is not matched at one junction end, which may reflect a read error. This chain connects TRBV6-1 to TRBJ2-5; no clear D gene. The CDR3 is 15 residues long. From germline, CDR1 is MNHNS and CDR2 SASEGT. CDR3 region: CAGSEAIGLQETQYF. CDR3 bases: TGTGCCGGCAGTGAAGCGATAGGTCTCCAAGAGACCCAGTACTTC.

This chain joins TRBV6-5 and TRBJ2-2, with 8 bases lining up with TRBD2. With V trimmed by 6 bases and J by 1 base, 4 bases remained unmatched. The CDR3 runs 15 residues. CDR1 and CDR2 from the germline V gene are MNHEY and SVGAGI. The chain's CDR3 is CASSQGLGNTGELFF. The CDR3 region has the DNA TGTGCCAGCAGCCAGGGACTAGGGAACACCGGGGAGCTGTTTTTT.

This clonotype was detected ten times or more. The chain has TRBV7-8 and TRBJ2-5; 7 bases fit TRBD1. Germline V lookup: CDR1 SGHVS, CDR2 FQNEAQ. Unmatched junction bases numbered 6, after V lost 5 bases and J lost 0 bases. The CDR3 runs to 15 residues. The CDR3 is CASSHVTGYQETQYF. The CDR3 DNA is TGTGCCAGCAGCCACGTGACAGGGTACCAAGAGACCCAGTACTTC.

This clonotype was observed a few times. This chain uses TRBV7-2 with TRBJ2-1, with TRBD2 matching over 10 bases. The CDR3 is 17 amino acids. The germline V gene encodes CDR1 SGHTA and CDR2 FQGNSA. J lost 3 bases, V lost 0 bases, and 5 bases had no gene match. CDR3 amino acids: CASSLARSGRYYNEQFF. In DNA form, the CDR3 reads TGTGCCAGCAGCTTAGCGCGTAGCGGGAGGTACTACAATGAGCAGTTCTTC.

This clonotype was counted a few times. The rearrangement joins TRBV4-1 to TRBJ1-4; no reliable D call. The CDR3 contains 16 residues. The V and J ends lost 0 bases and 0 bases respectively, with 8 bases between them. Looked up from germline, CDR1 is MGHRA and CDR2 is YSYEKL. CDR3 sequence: CASSQESGATNEKLFF. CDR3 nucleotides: TGCGCCAGCAGCCAAGAGTCGGGTGCAACTAATGAAAAACTGTTTTTT.

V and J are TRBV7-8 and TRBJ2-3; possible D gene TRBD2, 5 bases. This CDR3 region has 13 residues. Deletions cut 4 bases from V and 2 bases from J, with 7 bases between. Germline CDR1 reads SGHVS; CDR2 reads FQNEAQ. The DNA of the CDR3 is TGTGCCAGCAGCTCCGGGATCACAGATACGCAGTATTTT. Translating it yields CASSSGITDTQYF.

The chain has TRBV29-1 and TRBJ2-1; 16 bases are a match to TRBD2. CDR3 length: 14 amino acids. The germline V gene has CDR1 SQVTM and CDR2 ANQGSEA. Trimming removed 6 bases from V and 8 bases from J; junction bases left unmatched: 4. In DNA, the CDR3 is TGCAGCGTCGGGACTAGCGGGAGGGCCGATGAGCAGTTCTTC. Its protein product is CSVGTSGRADEQFF.

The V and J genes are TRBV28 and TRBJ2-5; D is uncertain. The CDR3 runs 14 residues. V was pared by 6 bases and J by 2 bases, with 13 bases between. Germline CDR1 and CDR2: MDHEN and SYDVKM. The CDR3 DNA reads TGTGCCAGCAGCTTTACCTTGGGTCAAGAGACCCAGTACTTC. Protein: CASSFTLGQETQYF.

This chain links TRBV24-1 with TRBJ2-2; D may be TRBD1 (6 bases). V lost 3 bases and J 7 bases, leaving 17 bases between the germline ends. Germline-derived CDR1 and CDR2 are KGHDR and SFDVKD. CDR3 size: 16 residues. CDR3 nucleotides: TGTGCCACCAGTGATCCCTTCTCAGGGGCAGGCGGGGAGCTGTTTTTT. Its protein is CATSDPFSGAGGELFF.

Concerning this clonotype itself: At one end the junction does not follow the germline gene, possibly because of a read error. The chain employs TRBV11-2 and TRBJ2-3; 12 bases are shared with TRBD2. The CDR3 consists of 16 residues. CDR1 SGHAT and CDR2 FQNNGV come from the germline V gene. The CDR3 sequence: CASSSRTSGTTDAQYF. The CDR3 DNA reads TGTGCCAGCAGCTCTCGGACTAGCGGGACCACAGATGCGCAGTATTTT.

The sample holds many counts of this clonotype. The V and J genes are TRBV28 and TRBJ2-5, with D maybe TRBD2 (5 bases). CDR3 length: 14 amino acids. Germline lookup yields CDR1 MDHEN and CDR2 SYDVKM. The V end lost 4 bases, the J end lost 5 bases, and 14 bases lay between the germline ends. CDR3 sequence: CASSSRRGQETQYF. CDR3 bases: TGTGCCAGCAGTTCCAGACGGGGTCAGGAGACCCAGTACTTC.

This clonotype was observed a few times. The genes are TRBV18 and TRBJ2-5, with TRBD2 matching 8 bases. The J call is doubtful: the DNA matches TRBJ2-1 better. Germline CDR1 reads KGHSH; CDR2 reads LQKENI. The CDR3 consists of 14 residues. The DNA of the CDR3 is TGTGCCAGCTCACAACGGACTAGCTTCAATGAGCAGTTCTTC. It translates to CASSQRTSFNEQFF.

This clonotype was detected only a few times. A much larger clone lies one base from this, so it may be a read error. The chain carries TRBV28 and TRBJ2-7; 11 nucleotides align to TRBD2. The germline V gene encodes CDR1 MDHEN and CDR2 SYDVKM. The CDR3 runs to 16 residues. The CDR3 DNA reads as TGTGCCAGCAGTTTGCGCGGGACTAGCGGTTACTACGTGCAGTACTTC. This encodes CASSLRGTSGYYVQYF.

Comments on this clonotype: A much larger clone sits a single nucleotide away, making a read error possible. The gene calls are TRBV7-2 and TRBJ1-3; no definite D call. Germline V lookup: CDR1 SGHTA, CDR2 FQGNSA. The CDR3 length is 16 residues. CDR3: CASSLGSVSSENTIYF. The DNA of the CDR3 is TGTGCCAGCAGCTTAGGCTCAGTGAGCTCTGAAAACACCATATATTTT.

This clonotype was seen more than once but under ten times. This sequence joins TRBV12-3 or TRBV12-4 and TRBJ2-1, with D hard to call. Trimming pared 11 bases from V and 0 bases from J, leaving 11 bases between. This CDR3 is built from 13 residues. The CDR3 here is CASASSSYNEQFF. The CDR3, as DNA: TGTGCCTCGGCCTCAAGCTCCTACAATGAGCAGTTCTTC.

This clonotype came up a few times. In DNA form, the CDR3 reads TGCGCCAGCAGCTTACCGACTAGCGGGAGCACTGGGGCCAACGTCCTGACTTTC. This codes for CASSLPTSGSTGANVLTF. The V call is TRBV5-1, the J call TRBJ2-6; TRBD2 aligns across 12 bases. Per the germline V gene, CDR1 is SGHRS and CDR2 is YFSETQ. The V segment lost 2 bases and the J segment 2 bases; nucleotides outside the gene matches: 5. The CDR3 consists of 18 residues.

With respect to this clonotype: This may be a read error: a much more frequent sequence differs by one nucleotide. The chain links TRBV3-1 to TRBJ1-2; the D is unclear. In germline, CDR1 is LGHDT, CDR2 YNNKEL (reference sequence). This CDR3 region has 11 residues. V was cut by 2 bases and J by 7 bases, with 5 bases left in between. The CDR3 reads CASSQLGGYTF. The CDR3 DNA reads TGTGCCAGCAGCCAACTGGGTGGCTACACCTTC.

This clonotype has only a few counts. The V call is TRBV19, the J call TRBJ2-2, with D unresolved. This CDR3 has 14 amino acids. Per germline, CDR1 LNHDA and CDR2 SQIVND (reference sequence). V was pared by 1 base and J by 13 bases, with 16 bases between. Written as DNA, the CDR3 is TGTGCCAGTAGTATAGTGTATCCCGGAACTGGGCTGTTTTTT. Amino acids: CASSIVYPGTGLFF.

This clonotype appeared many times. In DNA form, the CDR3 reads TGTGCCAGCAGTCAGGACAGGGCAACTTACGGAAACACCATATATTTT. The encoded protein is CASSQDRATYGNTIYF. V and J are TRBV12-3 or TRBV12-4 and TRBJ1-3; TRBD1 aligns across 8 bases. The J segment lost 4 bases and the V segment lost 5 bases, leaving 10 bases of the junction unmatched. This CDR3 comprises 16 residues.

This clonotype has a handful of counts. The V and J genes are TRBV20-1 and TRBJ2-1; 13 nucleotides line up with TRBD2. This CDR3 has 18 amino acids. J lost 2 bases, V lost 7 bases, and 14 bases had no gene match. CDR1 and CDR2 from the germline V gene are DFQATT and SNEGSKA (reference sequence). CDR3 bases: TGCAGTGTCAAAACCCAGGGACTAGCGGGATTCGCCTACAATGAGCAGTTCTTC. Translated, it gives CSVKTQGLAGFAYNEQFF.